These 30 T cell receptor beta chains were all obtained from the same sample, sequenced in a study of CD8 T cells in ankylosing spondylitis (dated by TCRdb to 2016 to 2017). The library was generated by 5' RACE. Sequenced using an Illumina HiSeq 2500. TCRdb reprocessing: public reads trimmed at Q25 with fastp, clones called with MiXCR, in-frame beta chains kept. Rows are combined by CDR3 protein, so each entry shows the most common genes and DNA. For this sample there are approximately 250,000 distinct CDR3 sequences; around 32% appear just once. The top ten clonotypes cover roughly 4% of the sample. The sample taken for sequencing was blood, either unsorted or a sorted T cell fraction (not recorded which). These receptors were taken from a male donor with ankylosing spondylitis or in good health (not recorded which).

This clonotype was found a few times. The rearrangement joins TRBV12-3 or TRBV12-4 to TRBJ2-1, with D perhaps matching TRBD2 (5 bases). V lost 3 bases to trimming and J lost 9 bases, with 9 bases between them. The CDR3 consists of 12 residues. CDR3 residues: CASSFSSSEQFF. CDR3 in DNA: TGTGCCAGCAGTTTCTCTAGCTCTGAGCAGTTCTTC.

This clonotype was counted a few times. The rearrangement links TRBV12-3 or TRBV12-4 to TRBJ2-1; perhaps TRBD1 as D (5 bases). V was clipped by 5 bases and J by 9 bases, with 17 bases between them. This CDR3 region has 14 residues. In DNA, the CDR3 is TGTGCCAGCAGTCCCCTGGGCAGGGTTGGTGAGCAGTTCTTC. The encoded protein is CASSPLGRVGEQFF.

This chain links TRBV20-1 with TRBJ2-3; D is unclear. This CDR3 comprises 12 residues. V lost 3 bases, J lost 2 bases, and 6 bases lay in between. CDR1 DFQATT and CDR2 SNEGSKA come from the germline V gene (reference sequence). CDR3 in DNA: TGCAGTGCTAGGTCCGTCACAGATACGCAGTATTTT. Amino acid sequence: CSARSVTDTQYF.

Here the CDR3 DNA reads TGCAGCGTTGAACTAGCGGGGGGGCCGACAGATACGCAGTATTTT. The encoded protein is CSVELAGGPTDTQYF. V usage is TRBV29-1 and J usage is TRBJ2-3; 12 bases map to TRBD2. The CDR3 loop spans 15 amino acids. Germline CDR1 reads SQVTM; CDR2 reads ANQGSEA. Trimming took 2 bases from V and 3 from J; bases not matched to a gene: 3.

This sequence joins TRBV12-3 or TRBV12-4 and TRBJ1-1; a possible D gene is TRBD1 (6 bases). Trimming removed 11 bases at V and 0 bases at J, with 13 bases between. This CDR3 contains 13 residues. CDR3 residues: CASGDTLNTEAFF. The CDR3 coding sequence is TGTGCCTCGGGGGACACTTTGAACACTGAAGCTTTCTTT.

This clonotype has only a few counts. The chain links TRBV30 to TRBJ1-2; D is unresolved. V was trimmed by 1 base and J by 4 bases, leaving 16 bases between them. Germline-derived CDR1 and CDR2 are GTSNPN and SVGIG (reference sequence). CDR3 size: 15 residues. CDR3 in amino acids: CAWSDDAAALYGYTF. In DNA form, the CDR3 reads TGTGCCTGGAGTGACGACGCGGCAGCCCTCTATGGCTACACCTTC.

The chain combines TRBV6-1 with TRBJ1-6, with D perhaps matching TRBD1 (6 bases). V dropped 3 bases and J dropped 9 bases, with 18 bases sitting between them. The CDR3 extends over 16 amino acids. Germline V CDR1 and CDR2: MNHNS, SASEGT. CDR3 amino acids: CASSDRDTLGGSPLHF. CDR3 coding DNA: TGTGCCAGCAGTGACCGCGACACCTTAGGGGGTTCACCCCTCCACTTT.

The chain links TRBV15 to TRBJ1-3, with a tentative D call TRBD1 (5 bases). Germline V lookup: CDR1 LNHNV, CDR2 YYDKDF (reference sequence). The CDR3 is 15 residues long. V was pared by 0 bases and J by 4 bases, with 10 bases between. The DNA for the CDR3 is TGTGCCACCAGCAGAGATAGCGGGGGAGGAAACACCATATATTTT. Its protein is CATSRDSGGGNTIYF.

The CDR3 loop is CSARGGAPDYTDTQYF. For the CDR3, the DNA is TGCAGTGCACGAGGGGGCGCTCCCGACTACACAGATACGCAGTATTTT. The rearrangement joins TRBV20-1 to TRBJ2-3; the match to TRBD1 covers 7 bases. The CDR3 is made up of 16 amino acids. V dropped 6 bases and J dropped 2; count of bases not matched to a gene: 14. Looked up from germline, CDR1 is DFQATT and CDR2 is SNEGSKA (reference sequence).

The CDR3 bases are TGCAGTGCCCCGACAGGACCCTTTTACGAGCAGTACTTC. This sequence encodes CSAPTGPFYEQYF. The V and J genes are TRBV20-1 and TRBJ2-7; a possible D gene is TRBD1 (6 bases). Germline CDR1 reads DFQATT; CDR2 reads SNEGSKA (reference sequence). Trimming left V 6 bases short and J 4 bases short, with 16 bases between. The CDR3 is 13 residues long.

The chain joins TRBV11-2 to TRBJ2-5; 8 positions agree with TRBD2. V trimming: 5 bases; J trimming: 1 base; junction bases outside the gene matches: 6. The CDR3 sequence is 15 residues long. CDR1 and CDR2 from the germline V gene are SGHAT and FQNNGV. The CDR3 nucleotides are TGTGCCAGCAGCGCCGTTAGCGGGGCCCAAGAGACCCAGTACTTC. Its translation is CASSAVSGAQETQYF.

This clonotype was found once. The J gene is TRBJ2-7, the V gene TRBV10-3; tentatively, D is TRBD1 (5 bases). Looked up from germline, CDR1 is ENHRY and CDR2 is SYGVKD. There are 13 residues in the CDR3. Trimming removed 4 bases at V and 9 bases at J, with 16 bases between. This CDR3 reads CAISGVIQVGQYF. The CDR3 DNA sequence: TGTGCCATCAGTGGGGTGATACAGGTCGGGCAGTACTTC.

This clonotype was detected only a few times. This chain joins TRBV5-4 and TRBJ2-5, with 8 bases that match TRBD2. The CDR3 consists of 14 residues. Per germline, CDR1 SGHNT and CDR2 YYREEE (reference sequence). After removal of 3 bases from V and 4 bases from J, the junction contained 5 bases not matched to a gene. This chain's CDR3 is CASSSGLVGETQYF. The CDR3 DNA reads TGTGCCAGCAGCTCGGGACTAGTGGGAGAGACCCAGTACTTC.

The chain is built from TRBV12-3 or TRBV12-4 and TRBJ1-2; D is undetermined. Trimming left V 2 bases short and J 4 bases short, with 11 bases between. This CDR3 spans 14 amino acids. The CDR3 DNA follows: TGTGCCAGCAGTTTACGCCTTAGAATCTATGGCTACACCTTC. Protein: CASSLRLRIYGYTF.

The V gene is TRBV20-1, the J gene TRBJ2-3, with 8 bases aligning to TRBD2. Germline assignment: CDR1 DFQATT and CDR2 SNEGSKA (reference sequence). The CDR3 loop spans 16 amino acids. J lost 4 bases, V lost 6 bases, and 15 bases had no gene match. CDR3 sequence: CSALPFQRGSPDTQYF. CDR3 DNA sequence: TGCAGTGCGCTTCCCTTTCAGCGGGGGTCCCCAGATACGCAGTATTTT.

The chain carries TRBV29-1 and TRBJ2-1; TRBD1 agrees at 10 bases. Germline values: CDR1 SQVTM, CDR2 ANQGSEA. After removal of 1 base from V and 8 bases from J, the junction contained 11 bases not matched to a gene. The CDR3 sequence is 16 residues long. This chain's CDR3 is CSVEAEDRGQVDEQFF. The CDR3 bases are TGCAGCGTTGAAGCCGAAGACAGGGGGCAGGTCGATGAGCAGTTCTTC.

This rearrangement joins TRBV20-1 to TRBJ1-1; a weak D match, TRBD1 (6 bases). This CDR3 spans 14 amino acids. Germline assignment: CDR1 DFQATT and CDR2 SNEGSKA (reference sequence). Deletions cut 3 bases from V and 3 bases from J, with 14 bases between. CDR3 DNA: TGCAGTGCTAGTGGGGGCCAGGGAGACACTGAAGCTTTCTTT. Its protein product is CSASGGQGDTEAFF.

The sample holds a few counts of this clonotype. This sequence joins TRBV27 and TRBJ2-7; TRBD1 is a possible D gene (5 bases). The CDR3 is 13 residues long. Trimming pared 6 bases from V and 7 bases from J, leaving 16 bases between. CDR1 and CDR2 (germline): MNHEY, SMNVEV (reference sequence). This CDR3 reads CASSPTKGKEQYF. The DNA of the CDR3 is TGTGCCAGCAGCCCAACGAAGGGGAAGGAGCAGTACTTC.

Points on this clonotype: A read error may produce the germline difference seen at one junction end. The gene calls are TRBV4-1 and TRBJ1-1, with a possible D match to TRBD1 (6 bases). CDR1 is MGHRA, CDR2 YSYEKL, per germline. The CDR3 runs to 12 residues. CDR3 sequence: CASSQGPGAKVF. CDR3 sequence (DNA): TGCGCCAGCAGCCAAGGGCCGGGGGCGAAGGTGTTT.

The chain recombines TRBV7-9 with TRBJ2-7; the D gene is possibly TRBD1 (5 bases). Germline V gene sequence: CDR1 SEHNR, CDR2 FQNEAQ (reference sequence). This CDR3 is 14 amino acids long. V dropped 1 base and J dropped 5 bases, with 12 bases sitting between them. The CDR3 nucleotides are TGTGCCAGCAGCTTAGTTCTGGGGCTGGACGAGCAGTACTTC. Translation: CASSLVLGLDEQYF.

The table lists this clonotype with a few counts. This chain connects TRBV5-5 to TRBJ2-7, with unresolved D. In germline, CDR1 is SGHKS, CDR2 YYEKEE (reference sequence). V lost 0 bases and J 2 bases, leaving 12 bases between the germline ends. The CDR3 totals 15 residues. CDR3 sequence reads: CASSLVSGTTYEQYF. The CDR3 DNA reads as TGTGCCAGCAGCTTGGTCTCCGGCACCACCTACGAGCAGTACTTC.

The rearrangement joins TRBV7-9 to TRBJ2-7; possibly TRBD1 for D (6 bases). Trimming removed 5 bases at V and 6 bases at J, with 20 bases between. The CDR3 spans 15 residues. Germline CDR1 reads SEHNR; CDR2 reads FQNEAQ (reference sequence). The CDR3 bases are TGTGCCAGCAGCCCCTGGGGAGAGGGGGTCCTCGAGCAGTACTTC. The encoded protein is CASSPWGEGVLEQYF. The variable domain in full, completed from reference TRBV7-9 and TRBJ2-7, reads DTGVSQNPRHKITKRGQNVTFRCDPISEHNRLYWYRQTLGQGPEFLTYFQNEAQLEKSRLLSDRFSAERPKGSFSTLEIQRTEQGDSAMYLCASSPWGEGVLEQYFGPGTRLTVT.

The rearrangement links TRBV3-1 to TRBJ2-2; D possibly uses TRBD1 or TRBD2 (5 bases each). V was clipped by 0 bases and J by 4 bases, with 18 bases between them. Germline CDR1 reads LGHDT; CDR2 reads YNNKEL (reference sequence). The CDR3 has 18 amino acids. DNA of the CDR3: TGTGCCAGCAGCCAAGATACGAGGGCAGGGTGGACCACCGGGGAGCTGTTTTTT. Protein sequence: CASSQDTRAGWTTGELFF. The complete variable domain, with remaining parts taken from reference TRBV3-1 and TRBJ2-2, reads DTAVSQTPKYLVTQMGNDKSIKCEQNLGHDTMYWYKQDSKKFLKIMFSYNNKELIINETVPNRFSPKSPDKAHLNLHINSLELGDSAVYFCASSQDTRAGWTTGELFFGEGSRLTVL.

This clonotype was seen at least ten times. This sequence joins TRBV29-1 and TRBJ2-5, with 10 bases that match TRBD1. Germline CDR1 is SQVTM and CDR2 is ANQGSEA. V gave up 7 bases and J gave up 3 bases; unmatched junction bases: 5. This CDR3 is built from 13 residues. CDR3 in DNA: TGCAGCGATCGGACAGGGGGAGAAGAGACCCAGTACTTC. Its translation: CSDRTGGEETQYF.

This clonotype was seen a few times. The chain employs TRBV28 and TRBJ2-7, with D perhaps TRBD1 (6 bases). V lost 5 bases, J lost 6 bases, and 17 bases lay in between. This CDR3 spans 14 amino acids. Germline values: CDR1 MDHEN, CDR2 SYDVKM. The CDR3 here is CASSQDRGIGEQYF. The CDR3 DNA follows: TGTGCCAGCAGTCAGGACAGAGGGATCGGCGAGCAGTACTTC.

This clonotype showed up just a few times. This chain uses TRBV5-6 with TRBJ2-1; weak D call: TRBD1 (6 bases). V dropped 0 bases and J dropped 1 base, with 8 bases sitting between them. The CDR3 has 15 amino acids. Germline CDR1 and CDR2: SGHDT and YYEEEE. CDR3 residues: CASSLAGVSYNEQFF. The CDR3 nucleotides read TGTGCCAGCAGCTTGGCAGGGGTTTCCTACAATGAGCAGTTCTTC.

This clonotype was counted only a few times. The V gene is TRBV20-1, the J gene TRBJ1-5; TRBD1 matches 9 bases. CDR3 size: 13 residues. In germline, CDR1 is DFQATT, CDR2 SNEGSKA (reference sequence). The junction had 2 bases not matched to a gene; V was cut back by 3 bases and J by 5 bases. The CDR3 DNA follows: TGCAGTGCTAGCACAGGGGGCGATCAGCCCCAGCATTTT. Its translation: CSASTGGDQPQHF.

The genes are TRBV7-2 and TRBJ2-1; 10 nucleotides agree with TRBD2. CDR1 is SGHTA, CDR2 FQGNSA, per germline. Trimming removed 1 base from V and 9 bases from J; junction bases left unmatched: 9. The CDR3 has 16 amino acids. CDR3 bases: TGTGCCAGCAGCTTAGTCGGTAGCGGGGGGCAGGGTGAGCAGTTCTTC. Translation: CASSLVGSGGQGEQFF.

In its sample, this clonotype was seen a few times. J is TRBJ2-7 and V is TRBV29-1; no reliable D call. Trimming took 6 bases from V and 2 from J, leaving 11 bases between them. The CDR3 extends over 12 amino acids. The germline V gene has CDR1 SQVTM and CDR2 ANQGSEA. The CDR3 region has the DNA TGCAGCGTCACCGACGGTGCCTACGAGCAGTACTTC. Protein product: CSVTDGAYEQYF.

This clonotype showed up just a few times. The gene calls are TRBV6-5 and TRBJ2-7, with 10 bases that match TRBD1. With V trimmed by 0 bases and J by 6 bases, 8 bases remained unmatched. Germline CDR1 and CDR2: MNHEY and SVGAGI. The CDR3 contains 16 residues. The CDR3 here is CASSYSGQGWYGEQYF. The CDR3 DNA sequence: TGTGCCAGCAGTTACTCGGGACAGGGGTGGTACGGCGAGCAGTACTTC.